This TCR beta chain was observed in a study of long-term antiretroviral therapy in people with HIV. A remark on this clone: Its antigen remains unknown.

The germline V gene has CDR1 MNHEY and CDR2 SMNVEV (reference sequence). The CDR3 is made up of 14 amino acids. Trimming removed 7 bases at V and 1 base at J, with 13 bases between. It was version v3.0 of the immunoSEQ assay that was run at survey level. Measured with immunoSEQ multiplex PCR; TCRdb has only the in-frame clones, and not every one. In the table there are about 40,000 clones, more than 70% of which are singletons. Study conclusions and caveats: It was not possible to obtain data on ART adherence, viral resistance or therapy changes. Clonotypes expanded prior to ART showed repertoire dominance at all sampled time points. Diversity increased after ART yet remained lower than in transplant donor controls.

Material: unsorted PBMCs, obtained 3.1 years after starting antiretroviral therapy. This TCR came from a woman in her forties or fifties with HIV. This chain links TRBV27 with TRBJ1-2; weak D call: TRBD1 (6 bases). In nucleotides, the CDR3 is TGTGCCAGCAAGTTAGACAGGTATAACTATGGCTACACCTTC. Translated, it gives CASKLDRYNYGYTF.